One sample yielded the 21 T cell receptor beta chains listed below, sequenced in a study of brain metastases from non-small cell lung cancer. Profiled with immunoSEQ multiplex PCR; TCRdb holds only in-frame clones, not every one. The table has approximately 2,700 clones, roughly 82% seen once; the top ten hold about 18%. Material: primary lung tumor tissue. The origin of the receptors is a donor over 35 with non-small cell lung cancer.

J is TRBJ1-1 and V is TRBV7-8; D is undetermined. Per germline, CDR1 SGHVS and CDR2 FQNEAQ. V was shortened by 5 bases and J by 4 bases, with 8 bases between the two germline ends. This CDR3 has 12 amino acids. This CDR3 reads CASSLGFTEAFF. The DNA for the CDR3 is TGTGCCAGCAGCCTCGGGTTCACTGAAGCTTTCTTT.

This chain uses TRBV29-1 with TRBJ2-5, with 9 bases that match TRBD1. Per germline, CDR1 SQVTM and CDR2 ANQGSEA. V trimming: 7 bases; J trimming: 3 bases; junction bases outside the gene matches: 3. The CDR3 contains 12 residues. CDR3 protein: CSARTGEETQYF. The CDR3 nucleotides read TGCAGCGCGAGGACAGGGGAAGAGACCCAGTACTTC.

This chain joins TRBV4-3 and TRBJ2-6; a possible D gene is TRBD1 (6 bases). Trimming removed 0 bases at V and 0 bases at J, with 15 bases between. Germline V gives CDR1 LGHNA, CDR2 YSLEER. There are 19 residues in the CDR3. The DNA for the CDR3 is TGCGCCAGCAGCCAAGATGGGCCGGGACACTACTCTGGGGCCAACGTCCTGACTTTC. It codes for CASSQDGPGHYSGANVLTF.

The gene calls are TRBV5-4 and TRBJ2-2; D unresolved. Looked up from germline, CDR1 is SGHNT and CDR2 is YYREEE (reference sequence). V was clipped by 2 bases and J by 4 bases, with 6 bases between them. The CDR3 loop spans 13 amino acids. CDR3 nucleotides: TGTGCCAGCAGCTTTATCTCCACCGGGGAGCTGTTTTTT. This translates into CASSFISTGELFF. Combining the CDR3 with reference TRBV5-4 and TRBJ2-2 gives the whole variable domain ETGVTQSPTHLIKTRGQQVTLRCSSQSGHNTVSWYQQALGQGPQFIFQYYREEENGRGNFPPRFSGLQFPNYSSELNVNALELDDSALYLCASSFISTGELFFGEGSRLTVL.

This clone has just one count. The chain couples TRBV28 to TRBJ1-2; no clear D gene. Per the germline V gene, CDR1 is MDHEN and CDR2 is SYDVKM. The CDR3 runs 13 residues. V lost 6 bases and J lost 13, with 21 bases in between. The CDR3 nucleotides read TGTGCCAGCAGAAAGCCAGGAGTAAGGGAGGCCACCTTC. Translation: CASRKPGVREATF.

About this clone itself: One end of the junction varies from germline; a read error may be responsible. The rearrangement uses TRBV5-4 and TRBJ2-5, with TRBD1 as a possible D gene (5 bases). CDR1 is SGHNT, CDR2 YYREEE, per germline (reference sequence). This CDR3 is 14 amino acids long. The CDR3 coding sequence is TGTGTCAGCCGCTCGTTCACAGGTGAAGAGACCCAGTACTTC. Protein product: CVSRSFTGEETQYF.

This clone showed up just once. The chain combines TRBV28 with TRBJ1-3; D perhaps matches TRBD1 (6 bases). Germline V gives CDR1 MDHEN, CDR2 SYDVKM. The V end was cut by 3 bases, the J end by 8 bases, with 20 bases between. The CDR3 runs 16 residues. The CDR3 nucleotides read TGTGCCAGCAGTTTCCTCGATAGTGACAGGTCACACACCATATATTTT. This gives the protein CASSFLDSDRSHTIYF.

The chain links TRBV4-2 to TRBJ2-7; no definite D call. The CDR3 length is 12 residues. V gave up 4 bases and J gave up 4 bases, with 8 bases separating them. Germline assignment: CDR1 LGHNA and CDR2 YNFKEQ. CDR3 DNA sequence: TGTGCCAGCAGCCCTAACGGATACGAGCAGTACTTC. Its translation is CASSPNGYEQYF.

J is TRBJ1-1 and V is TRBV15; 8 bases line up with TRBD1. Germline V gives CDR1 LNHNV, CDR2 YYDKDF (reference sequence). There are 15 residues in the CDR3. The V segment lost 5 bases and the J segment 3 bases; nucleotides outside the gene matches: 8. Here the CDR3 reads CATSGTTGADTEAFF. As DNA, the CDR3 is TGTGCCACCAGCGGAACGACAGGGGCGGACACTGAAGCTTTCTTT.

The chain is built from TRBV30 and TRBJ1-5, with 10 bases matching TRBD1. Unmatched junction bases numbered 8, after V lost 3 bases and J lost 6 bases. This CDR3 has 15 residues. Germline V gene sequence: CDR1 GTSNPN, CDR2 SVGIG (reference sequence). The CDR3 DNA sequence: TGTGCCTGGAGCCGTGAGACAGGGGGCCGTCAGCCCCAGCATTTT. Translating it yields CAWSRETGGRQPQHF.

The rearrangement links TRBV5-4 to TRBJ2-7, with a tentative D call TRBD2 (6 bases). Trimming removed 3 bases at V and 0 bases at J, with 10 bases between. CDR1 is SGHNT and CDR2 is YYREEE in the germline V gene (reference sequence). CDR3 size: 14 residues. CDR3 amino acids: CASSSAAGSYEQYF. In nucleotides, the CDR3 is TGTGCCAGCAGCTCCGCAGCGGGCTCCTACGAGCAGTACTTC.

J is TRBJ2-3 and V is TRBV6-2 or TRBV6-3; TRBD2 matches 10 bases. There are 18 residues in the CDR3. Germline CDR1 MNHEY, CDR2 SVGEGT. V gave up 6 bases and J gave up 3 bases; unmatched junction bases: 15. CDR3 protein: CASSDYSPPAGGTDTQYF. CDR3 coding DNA: TGTGCCAGCAGCGACTACTCTCCCCCAGCGGGAGGGACAGATACGCAGTATTTT.

Notes on this clone: At one boundary the junction diverges from the germline segment, which might be a read error. The chain recombines TRBV20-1 with TRBJ2-5; D is unresolved. CDR3 length: 12 residues. Germline assignment: CDR1 DFQATT and CDR2 SNEGSKA (reference sequence). The CDR3: CSASSEVETQYF. The CDR3 bases are TGCAGTGCTAGTAGTGAGGTGGAGACCCAATACTTC.

The rearrangement links TRBV20-1 to TRBJ1-2; no definite D call. This CDR3 comprises 11 residues. Germline V gene sequence: CDR1 DFQATT, CDR2 SNEGSKA (reference sequence). CDR3 coding DNA: TGCAGCGGAAGCCCTAACTATGGCTACACCTTC. The encoded protein is CSGSPNYGYTF.

J is TRBJ1-1 and V is TRBV6-2 or TRBV6-3, with 8 bases identical to TRBD1. The V segment lost 5 bases and the J segment 5 bases; nucleotides outside the gene matches: 4. Per germline, CDR1 MNHEY and CDR2 SVGEGT. The CDR3 spans 13 residues. The CDR3: CASSLQGATEAFF. Here the CDR3 DNA reads TGTGCCAGCAGTCTGCAGGGGGCTACTGAAGCTTTCTTT.

J is TRBJ1-3 and V is TRBV5-5, with D unresolved. V was pared by 0 bases and J by 5 bases, with 3 bases between. The CDR3 has 12 residues. Germline values: CDR1 SGHKS, CDR2 YYEKEE (reference sequence). The CDR3 DNA reads TGTGCCAGCAGCTTGGGAAGAAACACCATATATTTT. Its protein product is CASSLGRNTIYF.

The chain uses TRBV14 and TRBJ2-6, with TRBD1 matching 9 bases. This CDR3 has 17 amino acids. Germline V gene lookup returns CDR1 SGHDN and CDR2 FVKESK. The trim removed 10 bases at V and 3 bases at J, leaving 13 bases unmatched. CDR3 amino acids: CATTKNRGRFGANVLTF. The CDR3 nucleotides are TGTGCCACCACAAAAAACAGGGGGCGCTTTGGGGCCAACGTCCTGACTTTC.

The chain recombines TRBV11-3 with TRBJ2-5; D call uncertain. Germline loops: CDR1 SGHNT, CDR2 YENEEA. The CDR3 contains 15 residues. The V end was cut by 5 bases, the J end by 1 base, with 14 bases between. CDR3 in DNA: TGTGCCAGCAGCCCCTCTGGGCTGCCCCAAGAGACCCAGTACTTC. It yields the protein CASSPSGLPQETQYF. Full variable domain (remainder filled in from reference TRBV11-3 and TRBJ2-5): EAGVVQSPRYKIIEKKQPVAFWCNPISGHNTLYWYLQNLGQGPELLIRYENEEAVDDSQLPKDRFSAERLKGVDSTLKIQPAELGDSAVYLCASSPSGLPQETQYFGPGTRLLVL.

The chain employs TRBV4-2 and TRBJ2-5; 7 nucleotides agree with TRBD2. The CDR3 is 15 residues long. V trimming: 2 bases; J trimming: 3 bases; junction bases outside the gene matches: 6. Germline assignment: CDR1 LGHNA and CDR2 YNFKEQ. The CDR3 DNA sequence: TGTGCCAGCAGCCAAACCTGGGCGGGAGAAGAGACCCAGTACTTC. This translates into CASSQTWAGEETQYF.

The V gene is TRBV10-3, the J gene TRBJ2-7; D is unclear. The V end was cut by 0 bases, the J end by 0 bases, with 21 bases between. Germline V CDR1 and CDR2: ENHRY, SYGVKD. CDR3 length: 19 residues. Here the CDR3 reads CAISESTPSRGPLSYEQYF. The CDR3 nucleotides read TGTGCCATCAGTGAGTCGACTCCCTCCCGCGGACCCCTCTCCTACGAGCAGTACTTC.

This chain uses TRBV5-1 with TRBJ2-4; D is perhaps TRBD2 (5 bases). In germline, CDR1 is SGHRS, CDR2 YFSETQ. This CDR3 region has 15 residues. The V and J ends lost 4 bases and 0 bases respectively, with 11 bases between them. The CDR3 DNA reads TGCGCCAGCAGCCCGAGACTACTAGCCAAAAACATTCAGTACTTC. It encodes CASSPRLLAKNIQYF.